This is a list of T cell receptor beta chains from one sample in a study of CD8+ T cells in alopecia areata. Produced via immunoSEQ multiplex PCR; TCRdb's table is partial and in-frame only. Of more than 200,000 clones in the sample, approximately 45% were seen once. This specimen was CD4+ T cells sorted from blood, taken at approximately week 36, from a patient treated with tofacitinib. The receptors stem from a human donor with alopecia areata. CDR3s include the opening cysteine and the closing phenylalanine or tryptophan. The D gene is left open where the match is weak. A clone size is listed for some rows: how often the clone was seen (once, few, many), or a class if it is expanded.

abundance | j_gene | len | v_gene | d_gene | CDR3nt | CDR3aa
. | TRBJ2-3 | 16 | TRBV5-1 | TRBD2 | TGCGCCAGCAGCGGGAGGACTAGCGGGACGGGAGATACGCAGTATTTT | CASSGRTSGTGDTQYF
. | TRBJ2-7 | 13 | TRBV5-4 | TRBD2 | TGTGCCAGCAGCTCTAGCGGGAAGAACGAGCAGTACTTC | CASSSSGKNEQYF
few | TRBJ2-1 | 15 | TRBV29-1 | TRBD2 | TGCAGCGCCGGGACCGGGACTAGCAGGTTCGATGAGCAGTTCTTC | CSAGTGTSRFDEQFF
. | TRBJ2-1 | 11 | TRBV30 | . | TGTGCCTGGAGTTTTGCGGGAGAGCAGTTCTTC | CAWSFAGEQFF
few | TRBJ2-1 | 13 | TRBV7-9 | . | TGTGCCAGCAGTCTACGGGCGTCGGATGAGCAGTTCTTC | CASSLRASDEQFF
few | TRBJ1-1 | 13 | TRBV18 | TRBD1 | TGTGCCAGTCGACAGGGGGGGAACACTGAAGCTTTCTTT | CASRQGGNTEAFF
. | TRBJ2-7 | 14 | TRBV7-2 | . | TGTGCCAGCAGCCTTAGACAGGACGCCAACGAGCAGTACTTC | CASSLRQDANEQYF
few | TRBJ1-4 | 14 | TRBV7-9 | TRBD1 | TGTGCCAGCAGGAGGACAGGGACGGCTGAAAAACTGTTTTTT | CASRRTGTAEKLFF
. | TRBJ2-4 | 15 | TRBV7-9 | . | TGTGCCAGCAGCTTACAGTTAGGGGTCCTAAACATTCAGTACTTC | CASSLQLGVLNIQYF
few | TRBJ1-1 | 13 | TRBV4-1 | TRBD1 | TGCGCCAGCAGCCACCCCGGACAGGGTAAAGCTTTCTTT | CASSHPGQGKAFF
. | TRBJ1-2 | 13 | TRBV29-1 | . | TGCAGCGGCACCGGGGGCTTGGGCTATGGCTACACCTTC | CSGTGGLGYGYTF
. | TRBJ2-7 | 15 | TRBV6-5 | . | TGTGCCAGCAGTACCTTCGGCGTTAAGTCCTACGAGCAGTACTTC | CASSTFGVKSYEQYF
few | TRBJ2-1 | 15 | TRBV21-1 | . | TGTGCCAGCAGCAAAGGGGGGAACACCTACGGTGAGCAGTTCTTC | CASSKGGNTYGEQFF
. | TRBJ2-7 | 16 | TRBV7-2 | . | TGTGCCAGCAGCACAAAAGCGGACCCCGCCGCCTACGAGCAGTACTTC | CASSTKADPAAYEQYF
. | TRBJ2-7 | 12 | TRBV13 | . | TGTGCCAGCAGCTTAATGGGGTACGAGCAGTACTTC | CASSLMGYEQYF
. | TRBJ1-2 | 14 | TRBV10-3 | TRBD1 | TGTGCCATCAGTGCGGGACAGGGGTCCTATGGCTACACCTTC | CAISAGQGSYGYTF
. | TRBJ2-2 | 14 | TRBV29-1 | . | TGCAGCGTTGGAGTCGTCAACGGGCCCGGGGAGCTGTTTTTT | CSVGVVNGPGELFF
. | TRBJ2-2 | 14 | TRBV7-2 | TRBD1 | TGTGCCAGCAGTCGGGACAGGAACACCGGGGAGCTGTTTTTT | CASSRDRNTGELFF
. | TRBJ2-3 | 14 | TRBV5-1 | . | TGCGCCAGCACCTGGGGGGCCCCCACAGATACGCAGTATTTT | CASTWGAPTDTQYF
once | TRBJ2-6 | 15 | TRBV9 | . | TGTGCCAGCAGCGCCAAGGGCTCTGGGGCCAACGTCCTGACTTTC | CASSAKGSGANVLTF
few | TRBJ2-7 | 16 | TRBV7-8 | TRBD1 | TGTGCCAGCAGCCTCAAATTGGGACAGGGGGCGTACGAGCAGTACTTC | CASSLKLGQGAYEQYF
. | TRBJ2-3 | 11 | TRBV29-1 | . | TGCAGCGTTGAATGGGCCTTCGGGCAGTATTTT | CSVEWAFGQYF
few | TRBJ1-5 | 14 | TRBV10-3 | . | TGTGCCATCAGTTTGGACAGAGGGAATCAGCCCCAGCATTTT | CAISLDRGNQPQHF
few | TRBJ2-7 | 19 | TRBV27 | TRBD2 | TGTGCCAGCAGTTCAGAACTAGCGGGAGGGCCCCGGGTAATTGGTGAGCAGTACTTC | CASSSELAGGPRVIGEQYF
. | TRBJ2-1 | 15 | TRBV5-4 | TRBD2 | TGTGCCAGCAGCTTCCCTGGCGGGAGACGCAATGAGCAGTTCTTC | CASSFPGGRRNEQFF
. | TRBJ2-7 | 14 | TRBV19 | TRBD1 | TGTGCCAGTAGCATCCCGGGACAGGGCTACGAGCAGTACTTC | CASSIPGQGYEQYF
few | TRBJ1-4 | 10 | TRBV2 | . | TGTGCCAGCAGTGGCTGGAAACTGTTTTTT | CASSGWKLFF
. | TRBJ2-2 | 15 | TRBV2 | . | TGTGCCAGCAGTGGTAGTGGACAGAACACCGGGGAGCTGTTTTTT | CASSGSGQNTGELFF